Below are 9 T cell receptor beta chains sequenced from a single sample in a study of CD8 T cell repertoires and HIV-1 epitope variants. The table came from immunoSEQ multiplex PCR; TCRdb's copy has only in-frame clones and leaves some out. The table shows roughly 5,000 clones, with about 65% occurring only once. Which antigens these TCRs recognize remains unknown. Sequencing input: cultured CD8+ T cells derived from PBMCs. The receptors originated from a male donor with HIV.

The chain is built from TRBV25-1 and TRBJ2-3; D not certain. Trimming left V 4 bases short and J 6 bases short, with 5 bases between. Germline V lookup: CDR1 MGHDK, CDR2 SYGVNS. The CDR3 contains 11 residues. In DNA, the CDR3 is TGTGCCAGCAGTGTGGGCGATACGCAGTATTTT. Protein sequence: CASSVGDTQYF.

This chain joins TRBV30 and TRBJ2-1, with D unresolved. Germline CDR1 is GTSNPN and CDR2 is SVGIG (reference sequence). The CDR3 has 8 residues. The CDR3 DNA reads as TGTGCTTGCAATGAGCAGTTCTTC. This gives the protein CACNEQFF.

The chain is built from TRBV7-2 and TRBJ1-2, with D perhaps TRBD1 (5 bases). The V gene's germline CDR1 is SGHTA and CDR2 FQGNSA. V lost 5 bases, J lost 0 bases, and 7 bases lay in between. The CDR3 covers 13 residues. CDR3 DNA sequence: TGTGCCAGCAGCCAGGGCTCTAACTATGGCTACACCTTC. It specifies CASSQGSNYGYTF.

This rearrangement joins TRBV27 to TRBJ2-7; 10 bases align to TRBD2. CDR1 MNHEY and CDR2 SMNVEV come from the germline V gene (reference sequence). The CDR3 runs 15 residues. With V trimmed by 9 bases and J by 7 bases, 15 bases remained unmatched. CDR3 region: CASSEAGGPSGEQYF. DNA of the CDR3: TGTGCCAGTAGTGAAGCGGGAGGGCCCTCGGGGGAGCAGTACTTC.

CDR3 bases: TGTGCCAGCAGCAAGAGCAGGGTAGACGAGCAGTACTTC. Its protein is CASSKSRVDEQYF. This chain joins TRBV6-5 and TRBJ2-7, with D possibly being TRBD1 (5 bases). The CDR3 has 13 amino acids. The ends were cut back, 6 bases at V and 5 bases at J, with 14 bases in the middle. In germline, CDR1 is MNHEY, CDR2 SVGAGI.

The chain recombines TRBV2 with TRBJ1-5; perhaps TRBD1 as D (6 bases). Germline values: CDR1 SNHLY, CDR2 FYNNEI. This CDR3 spans 14 amino acids. Trimming left V 3 bases short and J 6 bases short, with 12 bases between. DNA of the CDR3: TGTGCCAGCAGTGAGCAGGGGAGAACTCAGCCCCAGCATTTT. Its translation is CASSEQGRTQPQHF. Together with reference TRBV2 and TRBJ1-5, the CDR3 gives the full variable domain: EPEVTQTPSHQVTQMGQEVILRCVPISNHLYFYWYRQILGQKVEFLVSFYNNEISEKSEIFDDQFSVERPDGSNFTLKIRSTKLEDSAMYFCASSEQGRTQPQHFGDGTRLSIL.

J is TRBJ2-2 and V is TRBV11-3, with 9 bases fitting TRBD1. V trimming: 3 bases; J trimming: 6 bases; junction bases outside the gene matches: 11. Germline assignment: CDR1 SGHNT and CDR2 YENEEA. CDR3 length: 17 residues. The CDR3 DNA is TGTGCCAGCAGCTTCGCCCCGGGACAGGGAGATGCCGGGGAGCTGTTTTTT. As protein: CASSFAPGQGDAGELFF.

The chain is built from TRBV7-9 and TRBJ2-7; 8 nucleotides agree with TRBD1. The CDR3 sequence is 15 residues long. Germline loops: CDR1 SEHNR, CDR2 FQNEAQ (reference sequence). The junction had 11 bases not matched to a gene; V was cut back by 5 bases and J by 5 bases. In DNA, the CDR3 is TGTGCCAGCAGCGAGATTCAGGGGGCGATCAACGAGCAGTACTTC. This sequence encodes CASSEIQGAINEQYF.

The genes are TRBV4-1 and TRBJ2-3, with D perhaps assigned TRBD1 or TRBD2 (5 bases each). CDR3 size: 17 residues. Germline loops: CDR1 MGHRA, CDR2 YSYEKL. Between the trimmed V and J ends, which lost 0 bases and 4 bases, there was a span of 17 bases. In DNA form, the CDR3 reads TGCGCCAGCAGCCAAGAAGTCCCAGGGACCGGGGCAGATACGCAGTATTTT. Its translation: CASSQEVPGTGADTQYF.